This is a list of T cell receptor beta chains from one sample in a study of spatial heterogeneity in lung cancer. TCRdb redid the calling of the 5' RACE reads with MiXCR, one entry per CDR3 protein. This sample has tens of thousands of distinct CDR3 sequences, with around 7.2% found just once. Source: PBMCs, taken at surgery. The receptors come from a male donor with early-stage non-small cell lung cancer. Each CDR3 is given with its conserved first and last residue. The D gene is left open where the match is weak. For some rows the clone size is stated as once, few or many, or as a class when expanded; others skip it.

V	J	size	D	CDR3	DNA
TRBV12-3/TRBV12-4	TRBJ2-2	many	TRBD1	CASSPTGGNTGELFF	TGTGCCAGCAGTCCGACAGGGGGGAACACCGGGGAGCTGTTTTTT
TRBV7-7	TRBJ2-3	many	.	CASSLGPLDTQYF	TGTGCTAGCAGCTTAGGCCCATTGGATACGCAGTATTTT
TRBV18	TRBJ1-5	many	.	CASSPESNQPQHF	TGTGCCAGCTCACCAGAGTCCAATCAGCCCCAGCATTTT
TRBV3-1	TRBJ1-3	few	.	CASSSQGQPRSGNTIYF	TGTGCCAGCAGCTCACAAGGACAGCCTCGCTCTGGAAACACCATATATTTT
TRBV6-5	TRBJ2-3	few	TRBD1	CASSSGTVGDTQYF	TGTGCCAGCAGCTCCGGGACAGTTGGGGATACGCAGTATTTT
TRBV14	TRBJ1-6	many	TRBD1	CASSPGQYNSPLHF	TGTGCCAGCAGCCCGGGACAGTATAATTCACCCCTCCACTTT
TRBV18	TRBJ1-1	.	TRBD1	CASSARGQGMNTEAFF	TGTGCCAGCTCCGCCCGCGGACAGGGAATGAACACTGAAGCTTTCTTT
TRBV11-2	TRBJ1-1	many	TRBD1	CASLTGVSNTEAFF	TGTGCCAGCCTCACAGGGGTGTCGAACACTGAAGCTTTCTTT
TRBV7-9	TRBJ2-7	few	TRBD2	CATSGGLARYEQYF	TGTGCCACCTCCGGGGGACTAGCGAGGTACGAGCAGTACTTC
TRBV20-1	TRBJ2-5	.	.	CSATEGGPGETQYF	TGCAGTGCTACCGAGGGGGGGCCGGGAGAGACCCAGTACTTC
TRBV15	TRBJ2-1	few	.	CATAEPGSYNEQFF	TGTGCCACCGCCGAACCGGGATCCTACAATGAGCAGTTCTTC
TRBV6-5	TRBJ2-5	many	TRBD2	CASSWGLAGDQETQYF	TGTGCCAGCAGTTGGGGACTAGCGGGAGATCAAGAGACCCAGTACTTC
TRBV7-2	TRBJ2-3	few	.	CASSWGTGTDTQYF	TGTGCCAGCAGTTGGGGGACTGGCACAGATACGCAGTATTTT
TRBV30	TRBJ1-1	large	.	CAWAHGTFF	.
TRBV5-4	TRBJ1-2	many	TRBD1	CASSPPGQVYGYTF	TGTGCCAGCAGCCCGCCGGGACAGGTCTATGGCTACACCTTC
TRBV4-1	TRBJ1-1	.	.	CASSRVGTNTEAFF	TGCGCCAGCAGCCGTGTCGGAACAAACACTGAAGCTTTCTTT
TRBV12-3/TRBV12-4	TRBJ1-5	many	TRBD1	CASRPTGTGGIVPQHF	TGTGCCAGCAGACCAACCGGGACAGGGGGAATCGTCCCCCAGCATTTT
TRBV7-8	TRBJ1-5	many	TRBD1	CASSLAGQGNQPQHF	TGTGCCAGCAGCTTAGCTGGACAGGGGAATCAGCCCCAGCATTTT
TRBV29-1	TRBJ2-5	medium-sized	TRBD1	CSAVGKGTGGNFQETQYF	TGCAGCGCAGTAGGAAAAGGGACAGGGGGAAATTTCCAAGAGACCCAGTACTTC
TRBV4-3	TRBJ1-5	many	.	CASSQDRYSNQPQHF	TGCGCCAGCAGCCAAGATCGGTATAGCAATCAGCCCCAGCATTTT
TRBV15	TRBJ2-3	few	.	CATSNRTDTQYF	TGTGCCACCAGCAACCGAACAGATACGCAGTATTTT
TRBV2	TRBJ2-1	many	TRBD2	CASTGRTNPYEQFF	TGTGCCAGCACCGGGAGGACAAACCCGTATGAGCAGTTCTTC
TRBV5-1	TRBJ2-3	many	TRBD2	CASGTGTSGTDTQYF	TGCGCCAGTGGGACCGGGACTAGCGGGACAGATACGCAGTATTTT
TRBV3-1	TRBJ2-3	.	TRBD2	CASSQGTSGRTDTQYF	TGTGCCAGCAGCCAAGGGACTAGCGGGCGCACAGATACGCAGTATTTT
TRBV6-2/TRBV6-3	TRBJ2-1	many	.	CASSYSVSSGNEQFF	TGTGCCAGCAGTTACTCGGTTAGTAGCGGCAATGAGCAGTTCTTC
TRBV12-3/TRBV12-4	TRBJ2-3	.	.	CASGGGETDTQYF	TGTGCCAGCGGGGGGGGCGAGACAGATACGCAGTATTTT
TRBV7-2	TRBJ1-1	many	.	CASSLDWIMNTEAFF	TGTGCCAGCAGCTTAGACTGGATAATGAACACTGAAGCTTTCTTT
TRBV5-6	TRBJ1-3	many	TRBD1	CASSLVTGDTGNTIYF	TGTGCCAGCAGCTTGGTGACAGGGGATACAGGAAACACCATATATTTT
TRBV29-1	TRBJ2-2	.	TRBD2	CSVWGTSGSISGELFF	TGCAGCGTCTGGGGGACTAGCGGGAGTATTTCCGGGGAGCTGTTTTTT
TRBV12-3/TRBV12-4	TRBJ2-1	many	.	CASSLGLYNEQFF	TGTGCCAGCAGTTTAGGACTCTACAATGAGCAGTTCTTC
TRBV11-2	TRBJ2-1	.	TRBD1	CASSFTGQGYNEQFF	TGTGCCAGCAGCTTCACGGGACAGGGCTACAATGAGCAGTTCTTC
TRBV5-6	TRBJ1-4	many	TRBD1	CASSWGPGQSNEKLFF	TGTGCCAGCAGCTGGGGCCCGGGACAGTCTAATGAAAAACTGTTTTTT
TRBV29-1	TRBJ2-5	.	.	CSAGQNRQETQYF	TGCAGCGCCGGACAGAATCGACAAGAGACCCAGTACTTC
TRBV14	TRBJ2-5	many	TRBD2	CASSQPSGLAELQETQYF	TGTGCCAGCAGCCAACCTTCGGGACTAGCCGAACTTCAAGAGACCCAGTACTTC
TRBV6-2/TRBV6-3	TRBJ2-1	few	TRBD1	CASRTTGGNEQFF	TGTGCCAGCAGAACGACAGGGGGCAATGAGCAGTTCTTC
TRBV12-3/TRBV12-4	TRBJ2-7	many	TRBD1	CASSLGQGTYEQYF	TGTGCCAGCAGCTTGGGACAGGGAACTTACGAGCAGTACTTC
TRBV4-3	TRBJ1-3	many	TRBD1	CASSQGTGSGNTIYF	TGCGCCAGCAGCCAGGGGACAGGGTCTGGAAACACCATATATTTT
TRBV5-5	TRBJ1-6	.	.	CASSLGELYSPLHF	TGTGCCAGCAGCTTAGGGGAACTTTATTCACCCCTCCACTTT
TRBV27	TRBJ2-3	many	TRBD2	CASSLDGGDTQYF	TGTGCCAGCAGTTTAGACGGGGGGGATACGCAGTATTTT
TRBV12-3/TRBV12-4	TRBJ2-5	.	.	CASGSGYQKETQYF	TGTGCCAGCGGGTCAGGGTACCAGAAAGAGACCCAGTACTTC
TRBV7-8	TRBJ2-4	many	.	CASSSPQQAVGGGIQYF	TGTGCCAGCAGCTCACCCCAGCAGGCTGTAGGGGGGGGCATTCAGTACTTC
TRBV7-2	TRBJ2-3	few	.	CASSPRDSDTQYF	TGTGCCAGCAGCCCCCGGGACTCAGATACGCAGTATTTT
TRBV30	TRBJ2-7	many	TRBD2	CAWRGGVPPREQYF	TGTGCCTGGCGGGGAGGGGTGCCTCCCAGGGAGCAGTACTTC
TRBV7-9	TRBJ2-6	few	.	CASSWGSGANVLTF	TGTGCCAGTTCTTGGGGCTCTGGGGCCAACGTCCTGACTTTC
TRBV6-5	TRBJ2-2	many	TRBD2	CASRYSGRLNTGELFF	TGTGCCAGCAGGTATAGCGGGAGGCTGAACACCGGGGAGCTGTTTTTT
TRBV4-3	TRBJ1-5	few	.	CASSQTELNQPQHF	TGCGCCAGCAGCCAGACGGAACTCAATCAGCCCCAGCATTTT
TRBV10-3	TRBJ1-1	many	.	CAIGRGLGEAFF	TGTGCCATCGGTCGGGGCCTGGGTGAAGCTTTCTTT
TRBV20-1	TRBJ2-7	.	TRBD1	CSALSPGQDPYEQYF	TGCAGTGCCCTAAGCCCGGGACAGGACCCCTACGAGCAGTACTTC
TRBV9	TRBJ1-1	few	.	CASSALRVQNTEAFF	TGTGCCAGCAGCGCCCTCAGGGTCCAGAACACTGAAGCTTTCTTT
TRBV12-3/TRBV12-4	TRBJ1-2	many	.	CASSFGSANTF	TGTGCCAGCAGTTTCGGGTCAGCCAACACCTTC
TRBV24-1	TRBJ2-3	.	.	CATSDDGEVSTDTQYF	TGTGCCACCAGTGATGACGGAGAGGTATCCACAGATACGCAGTATTTT
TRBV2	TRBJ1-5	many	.	CASSEALRSGSQPQHF	TGTGCCAGCAGTGAAGCGCTTCGGTCAGGGAGTCAGCCCCAGCATTTT
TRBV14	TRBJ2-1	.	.	CASSPLGGRGSYNEQFF	TGTGCCAGCAGCCCTCTCGGAGGGCGGGGCTCCTACAATGAGCAGTTCTTC
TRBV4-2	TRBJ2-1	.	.	CASSQVGAPVYNEQFF	TGTGCCAGCAGCCAAGTTGGGGCGCCCGTTTACAATGAGCAGTTCTTC
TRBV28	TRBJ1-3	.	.	CTSSLLVGSGNTIYF	TGTACCAGCAGTTTATTAGTGGGATCTGGAAACACCATATATTTT